This T cell receptor beta chain was profiled in a study of Ad26.COV2.S vaccination and SARS-CoV-2 variants (dated by TCRdb to the early 2020s). Regarding the research as a whole: Vaccine-arm donors came from COV1001, a multicentre, randomized, double-blind, placebo-controlled phase I-IIa trial of Ad26.COV2.S in healthy adults. Blinding of investigators to trial group allocation was maintained during experiments and outcome assessment. Ad26.COV2.S was administered intramuscularly at 5 x 10^10 or 1 x 10^11 viral particles, either as a single shot or as two shots given 56 days apart. A total of 32 samples were included in the TCR-sequenced set, comprising 19 Ad26.COV2.S vaccine recipients, 5 placebo recipients and 8 SARS-CoV-2 convalescent individuals. TCRbeta repertoire sequencing served as the tool for gauging how specific and how broad the SARS-CoV-2-reactive T cell receptors were following Ad26.COV2.S vaccination. Trial participants were randomized into five groups of five, in which low-dose or high-dose Ad26.COV2.S was given once or twice, or placebo was given on both occasions.

The germline V end is reduced by 2 bases and the J end by 5 bases; junction bases left unmatched: 4. The CDR3 runs 15 residues from the cysteine to the phenylalanine. This entry keeps only the CDR3 DNA: 45 bases, framed from base 1. From a lookup of the germline V gene, CDR1 and CDR2 are MNHEY and SVGAGI. TCRbeta CDR3 regions were sequenced with the immunoSEQ Assay. After extraction, genomic DNA underwent amplification by bias-controlled multiplex PCR, followed by high-throughput sequencing. As for the authors' bioinformatics: To quantify the absolute abundance of each unique TCRbeta CDR3 region, sequences were collapsed and filtered. T cell fraction was estimated by normalizing TCRbeta template counts to usable DNA, which was measured by amplifying reference genes present in all nucleated cells. Repertoire TCRs were annotated as SARS-CoV-2-specific when V gene, CDR3 amino acid sequence and J gene were exactly matched to a known reactive TCR set. The reference SARS-CoV-2 TCR set was derived from MIRA and filtered for enrichment in COVID-19-positive ImmuneCODE repertoires, a step that removed public or cross-reactive TCRs. Based on the MIRA antigens, annotated TCRs were further analysed at the level of specific ORF or position within ORF. Depth was the summed frequency of annotated unique rearrangements, while breadth was defined as annotated unique rearrangements over total unique productive rearrangements. Group comparisons of TCR breadth used two-sided Wilcoxon rank-sum tests. This immuneACCESS table, as held by TCRdb, lists in-frame sequences with V and J called but not all clones. Of the missing ones, under half trace to an unresolved V gene in checked studies; the others have no known cause. The DNA was the basis for D and trimming; V, J and clone size are from that table. The sample data list about 420,000 clones, and 88% of these were observed just once. The leading ten clones occupy approximately 4% of the sample.

Reading the label with the study, this specimen's treatment or condition is: 19 received Ad26.COV2.S at low or high dose, single or two shots; 5 received placebo; per-sample allocation not given. Repertoires of vaccine and placebo recipients were sequenced from samples collected on day 63 after the first injection. Cohort 1b enrolled some 25 adults aged 18-55 years at a single site in Boston, USA, between 29 July and 7 August 2020. Ad26.COV2.S was a replication-incompetent adenovirus type 26 vector that expressed a prefusion-stabilized SARS-CoV-2 spike protein derived from the original Wuhan strain. The paper as a whole reports these results and caveats: Spike-specific TCR breadth was higher in Ad26.COV2.S recipients than in placebo recipients (P = 0.0014). Substantial breadth of spike-specific CD8+ and CD4+ T cell responses was reported after vaccination. Vaccine and placebo recipients had comparable non-spike TCR breadth, which fits with the vaccine containing only spike. The study lacked the statistical power to compare responses across vaccine doses or regimens. The authors noted that total T cell responses may have been underestimated by the TCR breadth and depth analyses.

A remark on this clone: What antigen it recognizes has not been identified. The record has no base qualities; no much larger clone is one base away.

This receptor chain uses TRBV6-5 and TRBJ2-4, and TRBD1 matches 9 of the central bases. The clonotype comes from a person between 18 and 65 years old who received the Ad26.COV2.S COVID-19 vaccine or a placebo. The source material was peripheral blood, sampled in a trial of Ad26.COV2.S vaccine versus placebo. In nucleotides, the sequence is TGTGCCAGCAGTTACGACAGGGGGGAAGAAAACATTCAGTACTTC. It specifies CASSYDRGEENIQYF.